Each of the 22 T cell receptor beta chains below was sequenced from the same sample in a study of shared clonotypes between healthy human individuals. The assay was immunoSEQ multiplex PCR, and TCRdb's table has in-frame clones only and misses some. The sample carries about 2.3 million clones, 80% to 95% recorded once. The sequencing sample was made of naive CD4+ T cells from PBMCs. Subset given: CD45RA+ positively selected. The receptors were sampled from a man between 18 and 29 years old in good health. Some clones in this sample may be carry-over from other donors' samples.

The CDR3 nucleotides are TGTGCCAGCAGCAAAACTAGCGGGTTCTGTGAGACCCAGTACTTC. Amino acid sequence: CASSKTSGFCETQYF. The chain is built from TRBV21-1 and TRBJ2-5; TRBD2 was called by the table and not checked on the DNA. TRBV21-1 counts as a pseudogene. The CDR3 runs 15 residues.

The CDR3 DNA reads TGTGCCAGCAGTGAACGGCGGGAGGGCACCGGGGAGCTGTTTTTT. Its translation: CASSERREGTGELFF. The rearrangement uses TRBV2 and TRBJ2-2; 9 bases map to TRBD2. V trimming: 2 bases; J trimming: 4 bases; junction bases outside the gene matches: 2. This CDR3 region has 15 residues. Germline V CDR1 and CDR2: SNHLY, FYNNEI.

The chain is built from TRBV7-2 and TRBJ2-3; 7 bases are a match to TRBD2. The ends lost 5 bases at V and 5 bases at J; junction bases unmatched: 7. The germline CDR1 and CDR2 sequences are SGHTA and FQGNSA. The CDR3 consists of 14 residues. The CDR3 nucleotides are TGTGCCAGCAGCCGGACTAGTCTGGGAGATACGCAGTATTTT. Translated, it gives CASSRTSLGDTQYF.

The CDR3 coding sequence is TGTGCCAGCAGCTTCACCGGGACACCCTACAATGAGCAGTTCTTC. It encodes CASSFTGTPYNEQFF. The chain couples TRBV7-9 to TRBJ2-1, with D possibly matching TRBD1 (6 bases). This CDR3 region has 15 residues. Trimming cost V 3 bases and J 2 bases, with 11 bases left between them. Looked up from germline, CDR1 is SEHNR and CDR2 is FQNEAQ (reference sequence).

This clone was found once. The chain employs TRBV5-1 and TRBJ2-2; 9 bases are a match to TRBD2. Per germline, CDR1 SGHRS and CDR2 YFSETQ. V was pared by 3 bases and J by 5 bases, with 5 bases of the junction left unmatched. CDR3 size: 15 residues. CDR3 coding DNA: TGCGCCAGCAGCTCAATAGCGGGAGTAACCGGGGAGCTGTTTTTT. Protein: CASSSIAGVTGELFF.

The chain has TRBV27 and TRBJ1-4, with 7 nucleotides matching TRBD1. Germline CDR1 reads MNHEY; CDR2 reads SMNVEV (reference sequence). Germline trimming cut 5 bases from V and 8 bases from J; bases unmatched to any gene: 11. The CDR3 runs to 15 residues. CDR3 in amino acids: CASSSPGGLGEKLFF. CDR3 bases: TGTGCCAGCAGTAGTCCAGGGGGGCTTGGGGAAAAACTGTTTTTT.

The J gene is TRBJ2-5, the V gene TRBV12-5, with 10 bases fitting TRBD2. The DNA matches TRBJ2-7 better at its end, which makes the J call doubtful. The CDR3 length is 13 residues. Germline loops: CDR1 LGHNT, CDR2 FRNRAP. The CDR3: CASALAGSYEQYF. CDR3 nucleotide sequence: TGTGCTAGTGCACTAGCGGGATCCTACGAGCAGTACTTC.

The chain couples TRBV7-2 to TRBJ2-1; tentatively, D is TRBD1 or TRBD2 (5 bases each). CDR1 is SGHTA, CDR2 FQGNSA, per germline. CDR3 length equals 15 residues. Trimming shortened V by 4 bases and J by 0 bases, and 10 bases separated the two germline ends. CDR3 residues: CASSSGTRSYNEQFF. CDR3 bases: TGTGCCAGCAGCTCCGGGACCCGCTCCTACAATGAGCAGTTCTTC.

The rearrangement joins TRBV28 to TRBJ2-2, with D tentatively TRBD2 (5 bases). V was clipped by 8 bases and J by 6 bases, with 16 bases between them. The CDR3 runs to 14 residues. Germline CDR1 is MDHEN and CDR2 is SYDVKM. CDR3 loop: CASLGPLRAGELFF. The CDR3 DNA is TGTGCCAGCCTCGGACCTCTGAGGGCCGGGGAGCTGTTTTTT.

The chain is built from TRBV7-9 and TRBJ2-5; TRBD1 matches at 7 bases. With V trimmed by 5 bases and J by 6 bases, 3 bases remained unmatched. The CDR3 consists of 12 residues. The germline gives CDR1 SEHNR, CDR2 FQNEAQ (reference sequence). The CDR3 loop reads CASSRDSQTQYF. CDR3 DNA sequence: TGTGCCAGCAGCCGGGACAGCCAGACCCAGTACTTC.

The table lists this clone with a count of one. The rearrangement links TRBV19 to TRBJ2-1; 8 positions agree with TRBD2. This CDR3 region has 17 residues. J gave up 0 bases and V 5 bases, and 9 bases lay outside the gene matches. Germline CDR1 reads LNHDA; CDR2 reads SQIVND (reference sequence). The CDR3 region is CASSSSSGIGSYNEQFF. The CDR3 nucleotides are TGTGCCAGTAGTTCAAGTAGCGGGATTGGCTCCTACAATGAGCAGTTCTTC.

This clone has a handful of counts. V and J are TRBV19 and TRBJ1-1, with TRBD1 identical over 7 bases. V trimming: 1 base; J trimming: 1 base; junction bases outside the gene matches: 0. The CDR3 is 14 residues long. From germline, CDR1 is LNHDA and CDR2 SQIVND (reference sequence). The DNA for the CDR3 is TGTGCCAGTAGTATAGGACAGGGGAACACTGAAGCTTTCTTT. Protein sequence: CASSIGQGNTEAFF. Full variable domain (rest looked up from reference TRBV19 and TRBJ1-1): DGGITQSPKYLFRKEGQNVTLSCEQNLNHDAMYWYRQDPGQGLRLIYYSQIVNDFQKGDIAEGYSVSREKKESFPLTVTSAQKNPTAFYLCASSIGQGNTEAFFGQGTRLTVV.

The CDR3 reads CASSLYVSGQIYEQYF. As DNA, the CDR3 is TGTGCCAGCAGCTTGTATGTGTCAGGGCAAATCTACGAGCAGTACTTC. This chain joins TRBV5-4 and TRBJ2-7; perhaps TRBD1 as D (5 bases). The germline CDR1 and CDR2 sequences are SGHNT and YYREEE (reference sequence). The CDR3 runs 16 residues. The V gene lost 1 base and the J gene lost 3 bases, with 17 bases spanning the gap.

V gene TRBV11-2 combines with J gene TRBJ2-7; D not certain. CDR3 length: 13 residues. Trimming removed 5 bases at V and 2 bases at J, with 10 bases between. The V gene's germline CDR1 is SGHAT and CDR2 FQNNGV. CDR3 DNA sequence: TGTGCCAGCAGCATCAGAGATACCTACGAGCAGTACTTC. Its protein is CASSIRDTYEQYF.

V usage is TRBV28 and J usage is TRBJ2-7, with D maybe TRBD1 (5 bases). The CDR3 runs 14 residues. Trimming removed 3 bases from V and 1 base from J, with 10 bases in between. The V gene's germline CDR1 is MDHEN and CDR2 SYDVKM. The CDR3: CASSFDRGSYEQYF. CDR3 DNA sequence: TGTGCCAGCAGTTTTGACAGAGGATCCTACGAGCAGTACTTC. The full variable domain, with the rest looked up from reference TRBV28 and TRBJ2-7, is DVKVTQSSRYLVKRTGEKVFLECVQDMDHENMFWYRQDPGLGLRLIYFSYDVKMKEKGDIPEGYSVSREKKERFSLILESASTNQTSMYLCASSFDRGSYEQYFGPGTRLTVT.

The V call is TRBV5-6, the J call TRBJ2-3; 8 nucleotides line up with TRBD1. The CDR3 covers 15 residues. V lost 4 bases to trimming and J lost 0 bases; unmatched junction nucleotides: 4. CDR1 SGHDT and CDR2 YYEEEE come from the germline V gene. The CDR3 here is CASSPGQASTDTQYF. The CDR3 DNA reads as TGTGCCAGCAGCCCGGGACAGGCTAGCACAGATACGCAGTATTTT.

The chain links TRBV30 to TRBJ2-5; 7 positions agree with TRBD2. The CDR3 totals 14 residues. V shed 3 bases and J 0 bases; nucleotides not matched to a gene: 4. Germline V gene data show CDR1 as GTSNPN and CDR2 as SVGIG (reference sequence). CDR3 bases: TGTGCCTGGAGGGGGAGCGGGAACCAAGAGACCCAGTACTTC. This codes for CAWRGSGNQETQYF.

This sequence joins TRBV28 and TRBJ1-1, with unresolved D. The V and J ends lost 6 bases and 1 base respectively, with 21 bases between them. The CDR3 length is 17 residues. Germline V CDR1 and CDR2: MDHEN, SYDVKM. CDR3 sequence: CASSSLKSADWNTEAFF. Written as DNA, the CDR3 is TGTGCCAGCAGCTCACTCAAATCTGCGGACTGGAACACTGAAGCTTTCTTT.

This clone was recorded once. The V gene is TRBV4-2, the J gene TRBJ2-2; 8 bases align to TRBD2. The CDR3 runs to 15 residues. Germline trimming cut 6 bases from V and 3 bases from J; bases unmatched to any gene: 6. The germline V gene has CDR1 LGHNA and CDR2 YNFKEQ. The chain's CDR3 is CASRKRERDTGELFF. The CDR3 DNA reads as TGTGCCAGCAGGAAGCGGGAGCGGGACACCGGGGAGCTGTTTTTT.

To note about this clone: This specimen includes other DNA sequences encoding the same CDR3. The rearrangement links TRBV5-1 to TRBJ2-3, with 13 bases identical to TRBD2. In germline, CDR1 is SGHRS, CDR2 YFSETQ. J lost 3 bases, V lost 4 bases, and 5 bases had no gene match. CDR3 length: 16 residues. CDR3 bases: TGCGCCAGCAGCCCGGGACTAGCGGGACGGACAGATACGCAGTATTTT. Amino acid sequence: CASSPGLAGRTDTQYF. The whole variable domain, remainder taken from reference TRBV5-1 and TRBJ2-3, is KAGVTQTPRYLIKTRGQQVTLSCSPISGHRSVSWYQQTPGQGLQFLFEYFSETQRNKGNFPGRFSGRQFSNSRSEMNVSTLELGDSALYLCASSPGLAGRTDTQYFGPGTRLTVL.

V gene TRBV7-9 combines with J gene TRBJ2-5; D gene uncertain. The V and J ends lost 5 bases and 2 bases respectively, with 12 bases between them. Germline lookup yields CDR1 SEHNR and CDR2 FQNEAQ (reference sequence). The CDR3 is 14 residues long. CDR3 in amino acids: CASSTRLLQETQYF. The CDR3 DNA is TGTGCCAGCAGCACGAGACTCCTACAAGAGACCCAGTACTTC.

V gene TRBV25-1 combines with J gene TRBJ2-1; D gene uncertain. The CDR3 runs to 13 residues. Trimming removed 3 bases from V and 9 bases from J, with 12 bases in between. Germline CDR1 reads MGHDK; CDR2 reads SYGVNS. For the CDR3, the DNA is TGTGCCAGCAGTGACGACAAATCTACTGAGCAGTTCTTC. It specifies CASSDDKSTEQFF.